This TCR beta chain was obtained from a study of cytomegalovirus exposure and HLA in healthy donors. Study in general: Across around 400 genotyped donors, around 80% landed in the Caucasian-associated ancestry cluster.

Remarks on this clone: Its antigen remains unknown. The same CDR3 can be traced to other DNA sequences in this sample.

Points from the study as a whole: Accounts indicate the classifier identified cytomegalovirus status with strong specificity and sensitivity. Overall, about 160 TCR beta chains were annotated as cytomegalovirus-associated.

This PCR relied on a set of 60 Vbeta primers and 13 Jbeta primers. Assay: immunoSEQ multiplex PCR; the TCRdb copy retains only in-frame clones and omits some. The sample has about 190,000 clones; 80% to 90% are singletons. Nominal health characterized the donors when sampled, though unrecorded immune exposures were likely. J gave up 1 base and V 4 bases, and 0 bases lay outside the gene matches. CDR1 SQVTM and CDR2 ANQGSEA come from the germline V gene. CDR3 length equals 13 residues. The source material was PBMCs. The sequence was collected from a male donor in good health and CMV-seronegative. This rearrangement joins TRBV29-1 to TRBJ2-3; 9 bases agree with TRBD1. As DNA, the CDR3 is TGCAGCGTTGGGACAGGGGGCACAGATACGCAGTATTTT. It encodes CSVGTGGTDTQYF.